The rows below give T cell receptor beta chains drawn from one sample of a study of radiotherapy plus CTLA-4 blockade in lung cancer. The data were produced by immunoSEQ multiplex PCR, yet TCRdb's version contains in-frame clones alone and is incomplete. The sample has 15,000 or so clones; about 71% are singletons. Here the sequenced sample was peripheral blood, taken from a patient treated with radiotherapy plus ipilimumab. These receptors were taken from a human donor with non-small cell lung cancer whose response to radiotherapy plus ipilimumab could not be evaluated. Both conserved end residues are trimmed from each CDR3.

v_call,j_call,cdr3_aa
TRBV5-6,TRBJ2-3,ASSLYASGGTRGDTQY
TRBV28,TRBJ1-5,ASSLSGNQPQH
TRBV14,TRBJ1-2,ASSQQGVYGYT
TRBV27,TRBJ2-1,ASSLWGLDPYNEQF
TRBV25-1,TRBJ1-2,ASRGQDKRSYT
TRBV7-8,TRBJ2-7,ASSFAGTPYEQY
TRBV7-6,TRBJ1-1,ASSRGMNTEAF
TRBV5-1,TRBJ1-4,ASRLGTDAEKLF
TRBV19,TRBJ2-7,ASADRGDDEQY
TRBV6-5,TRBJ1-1,ASSRTGHTEAF
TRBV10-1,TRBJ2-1,ASLRTSGGGEQF